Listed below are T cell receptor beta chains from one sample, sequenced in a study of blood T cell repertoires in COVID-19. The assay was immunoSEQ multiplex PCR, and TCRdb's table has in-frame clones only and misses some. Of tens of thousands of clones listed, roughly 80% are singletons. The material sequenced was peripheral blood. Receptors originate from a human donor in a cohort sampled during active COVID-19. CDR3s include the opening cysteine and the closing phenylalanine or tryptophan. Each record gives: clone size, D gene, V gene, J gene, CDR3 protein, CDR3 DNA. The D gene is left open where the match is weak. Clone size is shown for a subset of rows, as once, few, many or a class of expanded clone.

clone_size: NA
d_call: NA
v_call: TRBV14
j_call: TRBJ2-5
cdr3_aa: CASSQGTVGAETQYF
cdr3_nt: TGTGCCAGCAGCCAAGGGACGGTGGGGGCCGAGACCCAGTACTTC

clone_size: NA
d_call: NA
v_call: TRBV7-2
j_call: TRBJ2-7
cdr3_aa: CASSLVQGNYEQYF
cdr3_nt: TGTGCCAGCAGCTTAGTACAGGGAAACTACGAGCAGTACTTC

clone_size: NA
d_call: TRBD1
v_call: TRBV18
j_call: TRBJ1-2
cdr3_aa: CASSPLSGQGLDYGYTF
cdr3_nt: TGTGCCAGCTCACCGTTATCGGGACAGGGGTTGGACTATGGCTACACCTTC

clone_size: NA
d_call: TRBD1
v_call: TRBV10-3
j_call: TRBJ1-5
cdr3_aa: CAILLGRGVGQPQHF
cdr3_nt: TGTGCCATCCTCCTAGGCAGGGGGGTCGGTCAGCCCCAGCATTTT

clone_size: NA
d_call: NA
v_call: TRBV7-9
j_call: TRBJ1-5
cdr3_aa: CASSLTGDQPQHF
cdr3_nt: TGTGCCAGCAGCTTGACCGGGGATCAGCCCCAGCATTTT

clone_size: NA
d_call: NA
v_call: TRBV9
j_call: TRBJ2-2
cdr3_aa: CASSVGRGRRDTGELFF
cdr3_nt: TGTGCCAGCAGCGTAGGGCGGGGCCGCAGGGACACCGGGGAGCTGTTTTTT

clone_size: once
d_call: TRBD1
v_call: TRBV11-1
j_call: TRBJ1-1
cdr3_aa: CASSSRTGLGEAFF
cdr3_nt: TGTGCCAGCAGCTCTAGGACAGGGTTGGGTGAAGCTTTCTTT

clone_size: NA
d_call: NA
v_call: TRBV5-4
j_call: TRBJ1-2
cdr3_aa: CASSSGGQGPYGYTF
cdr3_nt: TGTGCCAGCAGCTCGGGGGGGCAGGGACCCTATGGCTACACCTTC

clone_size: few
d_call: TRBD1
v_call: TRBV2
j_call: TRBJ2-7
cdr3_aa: CASSSQGAIANYEQYF
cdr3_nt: TGTGCCAGCAGCTCCCAGGGGGCGATCGCCAACTACGAGCAGTACTTC

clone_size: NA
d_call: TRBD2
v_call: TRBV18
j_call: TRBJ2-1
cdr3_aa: CASSYIAGGLNEQFF
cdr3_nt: TGTGCCAGCTCCTATATAGCGGGGGGCCTTAATGAGCAGTTCTTC

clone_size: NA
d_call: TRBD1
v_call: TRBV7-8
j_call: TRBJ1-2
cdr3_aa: CASSLRDRGRGYTF
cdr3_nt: TGTGCCAGCAGCTTAAGGGACAGGGGAAGAGGCTACACCTTC

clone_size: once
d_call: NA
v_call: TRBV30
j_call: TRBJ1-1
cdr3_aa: CAWSVLDGNTEAFF
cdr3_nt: TGTGCCTGGAGTGTACTAGACGGCAACACTGAAGCTTTCTTT

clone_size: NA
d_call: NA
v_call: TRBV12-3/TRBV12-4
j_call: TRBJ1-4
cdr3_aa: CASSLRRQLSPFF
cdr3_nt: TGTGCCAGCAGTTTACGGAGACAGCTCTCGCCGTTTTTT

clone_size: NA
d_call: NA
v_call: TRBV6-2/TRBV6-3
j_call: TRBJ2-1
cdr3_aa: CASSSYWNEQFF
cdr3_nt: TGTGCCAGCAGTTCGTACTGGAATGAGCAGTTCTTC

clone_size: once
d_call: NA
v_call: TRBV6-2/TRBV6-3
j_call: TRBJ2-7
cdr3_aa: CASSLLGATYEQYF
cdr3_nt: TGTGCCAGCAGTTTGTTGGGGGCCACGTACGAGCAGTACTTC

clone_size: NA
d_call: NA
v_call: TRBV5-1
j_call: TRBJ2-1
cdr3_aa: CASSSLYGRNEQFF
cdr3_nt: TGCGCCAGCAGCTCCTTATATGGGAGAAACGAGCAGTTCTTC

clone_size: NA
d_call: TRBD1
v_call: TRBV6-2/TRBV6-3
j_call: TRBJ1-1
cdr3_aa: CASSVWDRYTEAFF
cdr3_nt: TGTGCCAGCAGTGTTTGGGACAGGTACACTGAAGCTTTCTTT

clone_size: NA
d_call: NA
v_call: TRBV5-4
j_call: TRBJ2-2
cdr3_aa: CASTQGNIAGELFF
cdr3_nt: TGTGCCAGCACCCAGGGGAATATTGCCGGGGAGCTGTTTTTT

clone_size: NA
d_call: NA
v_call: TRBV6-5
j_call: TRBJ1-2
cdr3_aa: CVSTIAREYGYTF
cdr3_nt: TGTGTCAGCACCATCGCACGGGAATATGGCTACACCTTC

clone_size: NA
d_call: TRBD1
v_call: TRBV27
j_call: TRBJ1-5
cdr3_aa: CASSLFPTGDQPQHF
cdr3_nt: TGTGCCAGCAGTTTATTTCCGACAGGGGATCAGCCCCAGCATTTT